This record concerns one T cell receptor beta chain sequence. For CDR3 and TCR beta VDJ profiling, genomic DNA was the template used. MiXCR, applied by TCRdb to the reads, yields one record per CDR3 protein. Of around 430,000 distinct CDR3 sequences listed, approximately 33% are singletons. The patients chosen for sequencing had shown expansion of CD8+CD57+ cells (detected by flow cytometry). This sample is drawn from a study of CD8+CD57+ T cells in acquired aplastic anemia. Sequenced: sorted CD4+, CD8+, or CD8+CD57+ T cells (not recorded which) from PBMCs. This TCR was sampled from a human donor with aplastic anemia.

The CDR3 DNA reads as TGTGCCAGCAGCTTAGTAGGGGGACGGTCTCGGGCTGAAGCTTTCTTT. It is translated as CASSLVGGRSRAEAFF. The rearrangement links TRBV11-2 to TRBJ1-1; a weak D match, TRBD1 (6 bases). CDR3 size: 16 residues. Between the trimmed V and J ends, which lost 1 base and 6 bases, there was a span of 18 bases. CDR1 and CDR2 (germline): SGHAT, FQNNGV. Based on the CDR3 plus reference TRBV11-2 and TRBJ1-1, the full variable domain is EAGVAQSPRYKIIEKRQSVAFWCNPISGHATLYWYQQILGQGPKLLIQFQNNGVVDDSQLPKDRFSAERLKGVDSTLKIQPAKLEDSAVYLCASSLVGGRSRAEAFFGQGTRLTVV.